These 22 T cell receptor beta chains were all obtained from the same sample, sequenced in a study of cytomegalovirus exposure and HLA in healthy donors. Primers included in the PCR were 60 Vbeta and 13 Jbeta primers. Clones were sequenced by immunoSEQ multiplex PCR, and TCRdb holds only the in-frame ones, with some missing. The data contain 60,000 to 80,000 clones, just under 75% of them singletons. The material sequenced was PBMCs. These TCRs come from a woman aged 25 to 39 in good health and CMV-seronegative.

V and J are TRBV27 and TRBJ2-7; no firm D call. CDR1 is MNHEY, CDR2 SMNVEV, per germline (reference sequence). Between the trimmed V and J ends, which lost 4 bases and 3 bases, there was a span of 10 bases. This CDR3 has 13 residues. In DNA, the CDR3 is TGTGCCAGCAGTTGGGTCTCGGGCTACGAGCAGTACTTC. This sequence encodes CASSWVSGYEQYF.

The genes are TRBV16 and TRBJ1-5; 10 nucleotides line up with TRBD1. CDR1 and CDR2 (germline): KGHSY, FQNENV. The CDR3 sequence is 16 residues long. J lost 7 bases, V lost 0 bases, and 6 bases had no gene match. Here the CDR3 DNA reads TGTGCCAGCAGCCAATCGCCGACAGGGGGCAGGCAGCCCCAGCATTTT. This sequence encodes CASSQSPTGGRQPQHF.

This clone was detected a few times. The gene calls are TRBV19 and TRBJ1-2; perhaps TRBD1 as D (5 bases). Trimming shortened V by 3 bases and J by 2 bases, and 16 bases separated the two germline ends. In germline, CDR1 is LNHDA, CDR2 SQIVND (reference sequence). The CDR3 is made up of 16 amino acids. The CDR3 region is CASSMMRGGKNYGYTF. For the CDR3, the DNA is TGTGCCAGTAGTATGATGAGGGGAGGGAAAAACTATGGCTACACCTTC.

The V and J genes are TRBV6-5 and TRBJ2-2; the D is unclear. The V and J ends lost 6 bases and 4 bases respectively, with 6 bases between them. This CDR3 has 12 amino acids. The germline V gene has CDR1 MNHEY and CDR2 SVGAGI. The CDR3 reads CASRAITGELFF. In DNA, the CDR3 is TGTGCCAGCAGAGCAATCACCGGGGAGCTGTTTTTT.

V usage is TRBV7-2 and J usage is TRBJ1-2; a possible D gene is TRBD1 (5 bases). Trimming stripped 2 bases from V and 2 bases from J, with 6 bases between. The CDR3 runs 13 residues. Looked up from germline, CDR1 is SGHTA and CDR2 is FQGNSA. This chain's CDR3 is CASSLQGNYGYTF. The CDR3 DNA follows: TGTGCCAGCAGCTTACAGGGAAACTATGGCTACACCTTC.

The chain carries TRBV28 and TRBJ1-5; maybe TRBD1 (6 bases). V shed 2 bases and J shed 7 bases, with 9 bases lying between them. The CDR3 is made up of 13 amino acids. Germline V CDR1 and CDR2: MDHEN, SYDVKM. The CDR3 region has the DNA TGTGCCAGCAGTTTACTAGGGGGACAGCCCCAGCATTTT. It translates to CASSLLGGQPQHF.

V gene TRBV13 combines with J gene TRBJ2-2, with D perhaps matching TRBD1 (5 bases). Trimming left V 4 bases short and J 5 bases short, with 8 bases between. The CDR3 length is 13 residues. CDR1 PRHDT and CDR2 FYEKMQ come from the germline V gene (reference sequence). In DNA form, the CDR3 reads TGTGCCAGCAGCTACGGACAAACCGGGGAGCTGTTTTTT. It yields the protein CASSYGQTGELFF.

Note on this clone: The germline gene is not matched at one end of the junction; a read error may be the cause. This CDR3 is also generated by other DNA sequences in the sample. Here the CDR3 reads CASSLDAGSDEQFF. In DNA, the CDR3 is TGCGCCAGCAGCTTAGATGCAGGTAGCGATGAGCAGTTCTTC. This chain uses TRBV7-3 with TRBJ2-1, with a possible D match to TRBD2 (5 bases). The germline CDR1 and CDR2 sequences are SGHTA and FQGTGA. The CDR3 sequence is 14 residues long.

This chain joins TRBV5-1 and TRBJ2-7; 7 nucleotides agree with TRBD1. V was pared by 1 base and J by 2 bases, with 6 bases of the junction left unmatched. CDR1 and CDR2 from the germline V gene are SGHRS and YFSETQ. This CDR3 is built from 15 residues. The CDR3 sequence is CASSLSGTDAYEQYF. The CDR3 DNA follows: TGCGCCAGCAGCTTGTCAGGGACAGACGCCTACGAGCAGTACTTC.

This rearrangement joins TRBV11-2 to TRBJ2-2, with D possibly matching TRBD2 (5 bases). Trimming cost V 5 bases and J 3 bases, with 13 bases left between them. Germline V gives CDR1 SGHAT, CDR2 FQNNGV. The CDR3 sequence is 15 residues long. As DNA, the CDR3 is TGTGCCAGCAGCACCATCAGGACTTACACCGGGGAGCTGTTTTTT. Protein: CASSTIRTYTGELFF.

The V gene is TRBV28, the J gene TRBJ2-7; the D gene is possibly TRBD2 (6 bases). Germline loops: CDR1 MDHEN, CDR2 SYDVKM. The length of the CDR3 is 15 residues. The germline V and J ends were trimmed by 5 bases and 3 bases, with 17 bases remaining between them. CDR3 amino acids: CASSPGGSGNYEQYF. CDR3 nucleotide sequence: TGTGCCAGCAGTCCCGGGGGATCGGGGAACTACGAGCAGTACTTC.

The V and J genes are TRBV29-1 and TRBJ2-7, with 10 bases aligning to TRBD1. The CDR3 is 16 residues long. J lost 2 bases, V lost 6 bases, and 13 bases had no gene match. The germline V gene encodes CDR1 SQVTM and CDR2 ANQGSEA. Here the CDR3 DNA reads TGCAGCGTCCGGCGATCAAGGGGACAGGGGACCTACGAGCAGTACTTC. Translation: CSVRRSRGQGTYEQYF.

This clone was counted a few times. V gene TRBV2 combines with J gene TRBJ2-3; D is ambiguous. The CDR3 is 15 residues long. V lost 0 bases, J lost 6 bases, and 13 bases lay in between. Germline CDR1 is SNHLY and CDR2 is FYNNEI. This chain's CDR3 is CASSEAGRVGDTQYF. The CDR3 DNA follows: TGTGCCAGCAGTGAAGCAGGCCGGGTTGGCGATACGCAGTATTTT.

In regard to this clone: At the DNA level, this CDR3 is encoded by other sequences in the same sample as well. V usage is TRBV29-1 and J usage is TRBJ1-3; TRBD1 matches at 9 bases. Germline CDR1 SQVTM, CDR2 ANQGSEA. The V and J ends lost 6 bases and 1 base, in that order; junction bases with no gene match: 4. This CDR3 region has 14 residues. The CDR3 region has the DNA TGCAGCGTCTCCGGGACAGGGTCTGGAAACACCATATATTTT. This translates into CSVSGTGSGNTIYF.

The V gene is TRBV2, the J gene TRBJ2-5, with 7 nucleotides matching TRBD1. The DNA end favors TRBJ2-7, so the J call may be wrong. This CDR3 region has 15 residues. Germline values: CDR1 SNHLY, CDR2 FYNNEI. The CDR3 sequence is CASSEALTGAYEQYF. The CDR3 bases are TGTGCCAGCAGTGAAGCGCTTACAGGGGCCTACGAGCAGTACTTC.

Regarding this clone: This sample includes further DNA sequences coding for the same CDR3. The chain uses TRBV27 and TRBJ1-1; D ambiguous. CDR3 length: 13 amino acids. Per the germline V gene, CDR1 is MNHEY and CDR2 is SMNVEV (reference sequence). V lost 6 bases to trimming and J lost 11 bases, with 19 bases between them. The CDR3 spells CASSPPLGGLAFF. The CDR3 DNA reads TGTGCCAGCAGCCCCCCCCTGGGAGGGTTGGCTTTCTTT.

V gene TRBV9 combines with J gene TRBJ2-2, with unresolved D. The V end lost 1 base, the J end lost 5 bases, and 12 bases lay between the germline ends. Germline CDR1 reads SGDLS; CDR2 reads YYNGEE. CDR3 length: 15 amino acids. The DNA for the CDR3 is TGTGCCAGCAGCGTATCGCTAAAGCTGACCGGGGAGCTGTTTTTT. It translates to CASSVSLKLTGELFF.

The J gene is TRBJ2-1, the V gene TRBV28, with D possibly being TRBD2 (5 bases). V lost 4 bases, J lost 3 bases, and 7 bases lay in between. The CDR3 length is 13 residues. Germline CDR1 reads MDHEN; CDR2 reads SYDVKM. The CDR3 region has the DNA TGTGCCAGCAGTTACCGGGGCTACAATGAGCAGTTCTTC. Protein product: CASSYRGYNEQFF.

The chain has TRBV7-2 and TRBJ2-2; D not resolved. V gave up 0 bases and J gave up 5 bases, with 7 bases separating them. The germline CDR1 and CDR2 sequences are SGHTA and FQGNSA. CDR3 length equals 14 residues. Here the CDR3 DNA reads TGTGCCAGCAGCTTAGCTCTCAGAACCGGGGAGCTGTTTTTT. This gives the protein CASSLALRTGELFF.

As DNA, the CDR3 is TGCGCCAGCAGCTTGTCACAGGGTTCAGATACGCAGTATTTT. Translated: CASSLSQGSDTQYF. This chain links TRBV5-1 with TRBJ2-3; D possibly corresponds to TRBD1 (6 bases). This CDR3 is 14 amino acids long. Trimming took off 1 base at V and 4 bases at J, with 10 bases between the two ends. Germline V gene lookup returns CDR1 SGHRS and CDR2 YFSETQ.

The CDR3 here is CASSVLAGGYNEQFF. The CDR3 DNA reads as TGTGCCAGCAGCGTTCTAGCGGGAGGATACAATGAGCAGTTCTTC. The genes are TRBV7-9 and TRBJ2-1; 11 positions agree with TRBD2. CDR1 is SEHNR and CDR2 is FQNEAQ in the germline V gene (reference sequence). The CDR3 length is 15 residues. Trimming at V came to 5 bases and at J to 4 bases, leaving 4 bases not matched to a gene.

This clone appeared a single time. The J gene is TRBJ2-1, the V gene TRBV27; 7 bases agree with TRBD2. This CDR3 is built from 15 residues. In germline, CDR1 is MNHEY, CDR2 SMNVEV (reference sequence). J was trimmed by 3 bases and V by 5 bases; bases with no gene match: 7. This CDR3 is CASSIGAGVYNEQFF. In DNA, the CDR3 is TGTGCCAGCAGTATAGGGGCGGGAGTCTACAATGAGCAGTTCTTC.